The entry below gives a single TCR beta chain sequence along with its context. Its antigen is undetermined. The sample comes from a study of blood T cells in healthy people across ages. Overall study results and limits: Versus aged donors, long-lived donors had higher diversity and more naive CD4+ cells. The percentage of naive T cells correlated strongly with TCR beta diversity.

Next came a second PCR, run for about 7 to 12 cycles, which used a sample-barcoded 5' primer along with a J-beta primer mix. CDR3-containing paired-end reads numbering at least 2.5 million came from each sample. Using its own MiXCR run on the 5' RACE reads, TCRdb lists one record per CDR3 protein. Among more than 700,000 distinct CDR3 sequences listed, 35% to 60% were seen once. This receptor was taken from a man aged 80 or over in good health. Sequenced: blood.

The CDR3 coding sequence is TGTGCCACCAGTGAGGGGACAGGGGGCAATTCACCCCTCCACTTT. Translated, it gives CATSEGTGGNSPLHF. The V gene is TRBV24-1, the J gene TRBJ1-6; 12 bases are a match to TRBD1. V was clipped by 4 bases and J by 7 bases; unmatched bases: 1. Germline values: CDR1 KGHDR, CDR2 SFDVKD. There are 15 residues in the CDR3.